This TCR beta chain was captured in a study of molecular identifiers for immune sequencing clone quantification. A note on this clonotype: With a much larger clone just one base away, this may be a read error.

A single record per CDR3 protein comes from TCRdb applying MiXCR to the PCR reads. The profile covers about 630,000 distinct CDR3 sequences, with around 25% appearing a single time and about 0.84% taken by the ten largest. The germline V gene has CDR1 MGHRA and CDR2 YSYEKL. The V and J ends lost 0 bases and 0 bases respectively, with 13 bases between them. This CDR3 has 17 amino acids. The chain recombines TRBV4-1 with TRBJ2-3; D not resolved. Sequenced input: naive CD8+ T cells from blood, with Jurkat cell RNA spiked in. Subset here: FACS-sorted CD8+CD4-CCR7+CD45RA+ naive T cells. This TCR derives from a human donor in good health. Some libraries in this study had Jurkat cell RNA spiked in. CDR3 in DNA: TGCGCCAGCAGCCAAGATCCTGCGGCACTAAGCACAGATACGCAGTATTTT. Translating gives CASSQDPAALSTDTQYF.